The 10 T cell receptor beta chains in this list originate from one sample, sequenced in a study of radiotherapy plus CTLA-4 blockade in lung cancer. TCRdb keeps only in-frame clones here, not all; method: immunoSEQ multiplex PCR. The data contain 71,000 or so clones, around 86% of them singletons. Sequences were derived from peripheral blood, sampled from a patient treated with radiotherapy plus ipilimumab. The receptors shown here come from a human donor with non-small cell lung cancer who had stable disease on radiotherapy plus ipilimumab.

The V gene is TRBV5-6, the J gene TRBJ2-1, with D possibly matching TRBD2 (7 bases). This CDR3 spans 15 amino acids. Looked up from germline, CDR1 is SGHDT and CDR2 is YYEEEE. Deletions cut 5 bases from V and 6 bases from J, with 18 bases between. CDR3: CASSPWGRGVNEQFF. Here the CDR3 DNA reads TGTGCCAGCAGTCCCTGGGGGAGGGGGGTCAATGAGCAGTTCTTC.

V usage is TRBV4-1 and J usage is TRBJ2-7; 7 positions match TRBD1. V was pared by 4 bases and J by 4 bases, with 10 bases of the junction left unmatched. CDR1 is MGHRA and CDR2 is YSYEKL in the germline V gene. The CDR3 has 15 residues. The CDR3 nucleotides read TGCGCCAGCAGCCTTGCTCCGGGACAGCAGTACGAGCAGTACTTC. This sequence encodes CASSLAPGQQYEQYF.

The rearrangement uses TRBV2 and TRBJ1-4; D may be TRBD1 (6 bases). The CDR3 totals 15 residues. Trimming pared 3 bases from V and 4 bases from J, leaving 12 bases between. Germline V gene data show CDR1 as SNHLY and CDR2 as FYNNEI. CDR3 nucleotides: TGTGCCAGCAGTGATCAGGGGTTTGGTAATGAAAAACTGTTTTTT. It specifies CASSDQGFGNEKLFF.

The CDR3 reads CASRGQGPREQYF. CDR3 bases: TGTGCCAGCAGGGGACAGGGTCCCCGGGAGCAGTACTTC. This chain uses TRBV28 with TRBJ2-7, with 9 bases matching TRBD1. The CDR3 extends over 13 amino acids. V lost 6 bases, J lost 7 bases, and 7 bases stayed unmatched. CDR1 and CDR2 from the germline V gene are MDHEN and SYDVKM.

This clone appeared once. V is TRBV18 and J is TRBJ2-6; D is uncertain. Germline loops: CDR1 KGHSH, CDR2 LQKENI. This CDR3 has 15 residues. V lost 4 bases to trimming and J lost 0 bases, with 7 bases between them. CDR3 loop: CASSQFSSGANVLTF. CDR3 DNA sequence: TGTGCCAGCTCACAATTCAGCTCTGGGGCCAACGTCCTGACTTTC.

As DNA, the CDR3 is TGTGCCAGCAGCCATGGTTTCGGGGGGCAGTTCTTC. Its translation is CASSHGFGGQFF. The rearrangement uses TRBV7-2 and TRBJ2-1; tentative D call: TRBD2 (6 bases). Germline V lookup: CDR1 SGHTA, CDR2 FQGNSA. The V and J ends lost 5 bases and 12 bases respectively, with 14 bases between them. The CDR3 runs 12 residues.

This chain uses TRBV7-9 with TRBJ2-5; tentatively, D is TRBD1 (6 bases). The CDR3 extends over 14 amino acids. CDR1 is SEHNR, CDR2 FQNEAQ, per germline (reference sequence). V dropped 3 bases and J dropped 4 bases, with 12 bases sitting between them. In DNA, the CDR3 is TGTGCCAGCAGCTTGGCAGGGGCCGGAGAGACCCAGTACTTC. This sequence encodes CASSLAGAGETQYF.

The V gene is TRBV27, the J gene TRBJ1-2, with no clear D. Germline CDR1 MNHEY, CDR2 SMNVEV (reference sequence). CDR3 length: 13 amino acids. V was cut by 5 bases and J by 3 bases, with 10 bases left in between. The CDR3, as DNA: TGTGCCAGCAGTCGGGGTGTTCACTATGGCTACACCTTC. Protein sequence: CASSRGVHYGYTF.

The chain combines TRBV27 with TRBJ2-7; a possible D gene is TRBD2 (6 bases). Trimming cost V 6 bases and J 6 bases, with 15 bases left between them. This CDR3 spans 13 amino acids. The V gene's germline CDR1 is MNHEY and CDR2 SMNVEV (reference sequence). Here the CDR3 DNA reads TGTGCCAGCAGCTACCCGCAGGGAGGCGAGCAGTACTTC. Translating it yields CASSYPQGGEQYF.

The rearrangement uses TRBV9 and TRBJ1-2, with D unclear. Germline loops: CDR1 SGDLS, CDR2 YYNGEE. V gave up 0 bases and J gave up 3 bases, with 18 bases separating them. The CDR3 is 17 amino acids. In nucleotides, the CDR3 is TGTGCCAGCAGCGTAGCTATGAGGATTACCTCCCACTATGGCTACACCTTC. Its protein is CASSVAMRITSHYGYTF.